This passage covers 32 T cell receptor beta chains from one sample sequenced in a study of blood T cells in healthy people across ages. The authors ran a second PCR of about 6 to 11 cycles using a sample-barcoded 5' primer and a J-beta primer mix. TCRdb reprocessed the 5' RACE reads via MiXCR and lists one record per CDR3 protein. The sample carries about 730,000 distinct CDR3 sequences, roughly 45% recorded once. Sequenced material: blood. The origin of the receptors is a woman in her sixties in good health.

Notes on this clonotype: At one of its ends the junction is not consistent with the germline gene, which may arise from a read error. The chain links TRBV7-7 to TRBJ2-1; TRBD1 is a possible D gene (5 bases). The J call may be in error: the DNA end matches TRBJ2-7 better. In germline, CDR1 is SSHAT, CDR2 FNYEAQ (reference sequence). The CDR3 is 15 amino acids. The CDR3 protein is CASSLGAGLYNEQYF. DNA of the CDR3: TGTGCTAGCAGCTTAGGGGCAGGGTTGTACAATGAGCAGTACTTC.

V is TRBV12-3 or TRBV12-4 and J is TRBJ1-5; D is unresolved. The CDR3 is 14 residues long. Trimming left V 1 base short and J 4 bases short, with 8 bases between. CDR3 sequence reads: CASSLGGVNQPQHF. As DNA, the CDR3 is TGTGCCAGCAGTTTAGGCGGCGTAAATCAGCCCCAGCATTTT.

This clonotype was seen just once. This sequence may be a read error, since a much larger clone differs from it by one base. The rearrangement uses TRBV29-1 and TRBJ2-4; perhaps TRBD1 as D (5 bases). The last part of the DNA fits TRBJ2-7 better; the J call may be wrong. The CDR3 has 12 amino acids. The germline CDR1 and CDR2 sequences are SQVTM and ANQGSEA. The CDR3 bases are TGCAGCGTTACCGCAGGGTCCCACGAGCAGTACTTC. Its protein is CSVTAGSHEQYF.

This clonotype was seen repeatedly, ten times or more. This chain connects TRBV29-1 to TRBJ2-7, with TRBD2 matching over 7 bases. The CDR3 totals 14 residues. The ends lost 5 bases at V and 4 bases at J; junction bases unmatched: 11. Germline-derived CDR1 and CDR2 are SQVTM and ANQGSEA. CDR3 coding DNA: TGCAGCGTTTCAGGGAGGGGATTTTCTTACGAGCAGTACTTC. Translating gives CSVSGRGFSYEQYF.

The sample holds a few counts of this clonotype. The rearrangement links TRBV6-2 or TRBV6-3 to TRBJ2-7; D might be TRBD1 (6 bases). Germline CDR1 is MNHEY and CDR2 is SVGEGT. The CDR3 sequence is 14 residues long. V lost 4 bases and J lost 3, with 13 bases in between. CDR3 sequence: CASSFWTENYEQYF. DNA of the CDR3: TGTGCCAGCAGTTTTTGGACAGAGAACTACGAGCAGTACTTC.

The chain has TRBV28 and TRBJ2-1; the D is unclear. The J call is uncertain, as TRBJ2-7 better fits the DNA end. CDR1 is MDHEN, CDR2 SYDVKM, per germline. The CDR3 runs 14 residues. CDR3 sequence: CASRPGNSYNEQYF. As DNA, the CDR3 is TGTGCCAGCAGACCAGGCAATTCCTACAATGAGCAGTACTTC.

J is TRBJ1-2 and V is TRBV11-2, with unresolved D. The CDR3 contains 17 residues. Germline assignment: CDR1 SGHAT and CDR2 FQNNGV. V was trimmed by 4 bases and J by 0 bases, leaving 18 bases between them. The CDR3 is CASSSPGRSIANYGYTF. The DNA of the CDR3 is TGTGCCAGCAGCTCCCCGGGAAGGAGCATAGCTAACTATGGCTACACCTTC.

This clonotype was detected only a few times. The J gene is TRBJ1-1, the V gene TRBV9; D is unclear. The germline gives CDR1 SGDLS, CDR2 YYNGEE. Trimming removed 3 bases from V and 1 base from J, with 10 bases in between. CDR3 size: 14 residues. CDR3 in amino acids: CASSGYLTNTEAFF. CDR3 bases: TGTGCCAGCAGCGGATACCTTACGAACACTGAAGCTTTCTTT.

This clonotype occurred a few times. The chain is built from TRBV7-2 and TRBJ2-3; a weak D match, TRBD2 (7 bases). The CDR3 is 16 amino acids. Germline CDR1 is SGHTA and CDR2 is FQGNSA. V lost 2 bases to trimming and J lost 2 bases, with 14 bases between them. The CDR3 sequence is CASSLWAGGPTDTQYF. The CDR3 coding sequence is TGTGCCAGCAGCTTATGGGCCGGGGGGCCCACAGATACGCAGTATTTT.

The chain carries TRBV27 and TRBJ2-1; 13 bases are a match to TRBD2. The germline CDR1 and CDR2 sequences are MNHEY and SMNVEV (reference sequence). V gave up 5 bases and J gave up 7 bases; unmatched junction bases: 8. This CDR3 region has 16 residues. The DNA of the CDR3 is TGTGCCAGCAGTCCCCGGACTAGCGGGAGTTCAAATGAGCAGTTCTTC. It translates to CASSPRTSGSSNEQFF.

Comment on this clonotype: One end of the junction is discordant with germline, which a read error may explain. This chain joins TRBV6-2 or TRBV6-3 and TRBJ1-1, with unresolved D. CDR3 length equals 11 residues. CDR1 MNHEY and CDR2 SVGEGT come from the germline V gene. The DNA for the CDR3 is TGTGTCAGCAGTTTCGACACTGAAGCTTTCTTT. This encodes CVSSFDTEAFF.

The rearrangement links TRBV6-2 or TRBV6-3 to TRBJ2-7; D call uncertain. Germline assignment: CDR1 MNHEY and CDR2 SVGEGT. Between the trimmed V and J ends, which lost 5 bases and 2 bases, there was a span of 13 bases. The CDR3 loop spans 14 amino acids. The CDR3 DNA sequence: TGTGCCAGCAGTGCGCCTACGTCTACCTACGAGCAGTACTTC. This translates into CASSAPTSTYEQYF.

This clonotype was counted between two and nine times. The rearrangement joins TRBV7-9 to TRBJ1-1; possibly TRBD1 for D (5 bases). The V and J ends lost 4 bases and 0 bases respectively, with 12 bases between them. The CDR3 runs to 15 residues. Per germline, CDR1 SEHNR and CDR2 FQNEAQ (reference sequence). The CDR3, as DNA: TGTGCCAGCAGCTCCCAGGGCCCTCTGAACACTGAAGCTTTCTTT. The encoded protein is CASSSQGPLNTEAFF.

This sequence joins TRBV29-1 and TRBJ1-2; no reliable D call. V was trimmed by 3 bases and J by 2 bases, leaving 7 bases between them. The CDR3 runs 12 residues. From germline, CDR1 is SQVTM and CDR2 ANQGSEA. The CDR3 sequence is CSVEAQNYGYTF. For the CDR3, the DNA is TGCAGCGTTGAGGCTCAGAACTATGGCTACACCTTC.

Only a few counts were recorded for this clonotype. The rearrangement joins TRBV18 to TRBJ1-4; TRBD1 matches 8 bases. V lost 6 bases and J lost 8; bases outside the gene matches: 17. This CDR3 has 17 amino acids. Germline values: CDR1 KGHSH, CDR2 LQKENI. CDR3 in amino acids: CASSPGQGFPGGEKLFF. CDR3 in DNA: TGTGCCAGCTCGCCAGGACAGGGATTCCCCGGCGGGGAAAAACTGTTTTTT.

This chain uses TRBV2 with TRBJ1-3; TRBD1 is a possible D gene (5 bases). This CDR3 spans 14 amino acids. The V gene's germline CDR1 is SNHLY and CDR2 FYNNEI. The ends were cut back, 5 bases at V and 0 bases at J, with 8 bases in the middle. The chain's CDR3 is CASSYRPSGNTIYF. CDR3 nucleotides: TGTGCCAGCAGTTACAGGCCCTCTGGAAACACCATATATTTT.

This clonotype was counted many times. The chain couples TRBV29-1 to TRBJ2-7; 8 bases fit TRBD2. CDR1 SQVTM and CDR2 ANQGSEA come from the germline V gene. V gave up 4 bases and J gave up 2 bases; unmatched junction bases: 4. The CDR3 runs to 13 residues. Here the CDR3 reads CSVVSGGTYEQYF. Written as DNA, the CDR3 is TGCAGCGTTGTGAGCGGGGGCACCTACGAGCAGTACTTC.

This clonotype was recorded at least ten times. This chain uses TRBV29-1 with TRBJ2-7; either TRBD1 or TRBD2 may supply D (5 bases each). V was cut by 6 bases and J by 5 bases, with 17 bases left in between. Germline V gives CDR1 SQVTM, CDR2 ANQGSEA. The CDR3 length is 13 residues. As DNA, the CDR3 is TGCAGCGTGGAGGACTCCCGACAGCACGAGCAGTACTTC. This encodes CSVEDSRQHEQYF.

This clonotype was found a few times. V is TRBV12-3 or TRBV12-4 and J is TRBJ2-1, with 7 positions matching TRBD1. The CDR3 has 16 amino acids. The junction had 15 bases not matched to a gene; V was cut back by 8 bases and J by 5 bases. The CDR3 region is CASAFKWDSRNNEQFF. CDR3 nucleotide sequence: TGTGCCAGCGCTTTTAAGTGGGACAGCAGAAACAATGAGCAGTTCTTC.

The rearrangement uses TRBV28 and TRBJ2-5, with TRBD1 matching over 9 bases. The CDR3 is 13 amino acids. Germline trimming cut 4 bases from V and 12 bases from J; bases unmatched to any gene: 9. Looked up from germline, CDR1 is MDHEN and CDR2 is SYDVKM. This CDR3 is CASSSGTGMSEYF. CDR3 coding DNA: TGTGCCAGCAGTTCCGGGACAGGGATGTCGGAGTACTTC.

The rearrangement joins TRBV4-3 to TRBJ1-2; D is perhaps TRBD1 (5 bases). Looked up from germline, CDR1 is LGHNA and CDR2 is YSLEER. Trimming shortened V by 3 bases and J by 7 bases, and 15 bases separated the two germline ends. This CDR3 has 14 residues. CDR3 sequence (DNA): TGCGCCAGCAGCCAGGAGGGCGGGGCGCCTGGCTACACCTTC. This encodes CASSQEGGAPGYTF.

The sample holds a few counts of this clonotype. V and J are TRBV28 and TRBJ2-3; perhaps TRBD1 as D (5 bases). CDR1 and CDR2 (germline): MDHEN, SYDVKM. The CDR3 extends over 13 amino acids. The germline V and J ends were trimmed by 5 bases and 5 bases, with 11 bases remaining between them. CDR3 coding DNA: TGTGCCAGCAGTGTCATACAGGAAGATACGCAGTATTTT. Translating gives CASSVIQEDTQYF.

The J gene is TRBJ2-5, the V gene TRBV29-1, with D perhaps matching TRBD2 (6 bases). V was cut by 7 bases and J by 1 base, with 13 bases left in between. From germline, CDR1 is SQVTM and CDR2 ANQGSEA. The CDR3 totals 13 residues. The CDR3, as DNA: TGCAGCGACATTAGCGGTTCCCAAGAGACCCAGTACTTC. Protein: CSDISGSQETQYF.

The chain couples TRBV9 to TRBJ2-5, with D perhaps TRBD2 (6 bases). Germline loops: CDR1 SGDLS, CDR2 YYNGEE. V lost 2 bases and J 5 bases, leaving 10 bases between the germline ends. CDR3 length: 13 residues. CDR3 loop: CASSVGSPETQYF. The CDR3 region has the DNA TGTGCCAGCAGCGTCGGGAGTCCCGAGACCCAGTACTTC.

The chain employs TRBV4-2 and TRBJ1-3, with TRBD1 matching over 7 bases. Germline trimming cut 4 bases from V and 0 bases from J; bases unmatched to any gene: 6. Per the germline V gene, CDR1 is LGHNA and CDR2 is YNFKEQ. This CDR3 region has 16 residues. The CDR3 reads CASSREGALSGNTIYF. Written as DNA, the CDR3 is TGTGCCAGCAGCCGAGAGGGGGCCCTCTCTGGAAACACCATATATTTT.

This clonotype was seen a single time. The rearrangement uses TRBV7-9 and TRBJ2-3; D might be TRBD1 or TRBD2, each matching 5 bases. Germline V CDR1 and CDR2: SEHNR, FQNEAQ (reference sequence). Deletions cut 5 bases from V and 3 bases from J, with 15 bases between. CDR3 length: 15 amino acids. The CDR3, as DNA: TGTGCCAGCAGCCCACGGGGCACTCAGACAGATACGCAGTATTTT. This gives the protein CASSPRGTQTDTQYF.

This clonotype came up a few times. The gene calls are TRBV20-1 and TRBJ2-4, with D unresolved. Per germline, CDR1 DFQATT and CDR2 SNEGSKA (reference sequence). The CDR3 is 13 residues long. V lost 6 bases, J lost 3 bases, and 12 bases lay in between. CDR3 sequence (DNA): TGCAGTGCGGCCCGGGCCGGCAAAAACATTCAGTACTTC. It codes for CSAARAGKNIQYF.

This clonotype came up a few times. This chain links TRBV6-5 with TRBJ1-4, with TRBD1 identical over 8 bases. Looked up from germline, CDR1 is MNHEY and CDR2 is SVGAGI. This CDR3 contains 14 residues. The trim removed 0 bases at V and 7 bases at J, leaving 1 base unmatched. The CDR3, as DNA: TGTGCCAGCAGTTACTCCGGGACAGGTGAAAAACTGTTTTTT. Translation: CASSYSGTGEKLFF.

A word on this clonotype: A much larger clonotype is one base distant, so this may be a read error. The J gene is TRBJ2-1, the V gene TRBV3-1; the match to TRBD2 covers 11 bases. The end of the DNA fits TRBJ2-7 better, so the J call may be wrong. Germline V gene lookup returns CDR1 LGHDT and CDR2 YNNKEL (reference sequence). The CDR3 totals 18 residues. The CDR3 sequence is CASSSGTSGRSSYNEQYF. In DNA, the CDR3 is TGTGCCAGCAGCTCCGGGACTAGCGGCAGGAGCTCCTACAATGAGCAGTACTTC.

This clonotype was found a few times. This chain uses TRBV20-1 with TRBJ2-3; TRBD2 aligns across 12 bases. Germline V gives CDR1 DFQATT, CDR2 SNEGSKA (reference sequence). Germline trimming cut 7 bases from V and 1 base from J; bases unmatched to any gene: 6. This CDR3 contains 15 residues. The DNA for the CDR3 is TGCAGTGTAGATCGGACTAGCGGGGGCACAGATACGCAGTATTTT. It yields the protein CSVDRTSGGTDTQYF.

This clonotype turned up a few times. The rearrangement joins TRBV29-1 to TRBJ2-5; 9 bases align to TRBD1. With 8 bases clipped from V and 11 bases from J, the junction kept 18 bases outside the gene matches. Germline V gene data show CDR1 as SQVTM and CDR2 as ANQGSEA. This CDR3 region has 14 residues. In DNA form, the CDR3 reads TGCAGCTATACTCAACAGGGGGCTTGGAATGAGCAGTACTTC. Amino acids: CSYTQQGAWNEQYF. The full variable domain, completed using reference TRBV29-1 and TRBJ2-5, is SAVISQKPSRDICQRGTSLTIQCQVDSQVTMMFWYRQQPGQSLTLIATANQGSEATYESGFVIDKFPISRPNLTFSTLTVSNMSPEDSSIYLCSYTQQGAWNEQYFGPGTRLLVL.

This clonotype was counted a single time. J is TRBJ1-2 and V is TRBV12-3 or TRBV12-4, with 10 nucleotides matching TRBD1. The CDR3 is made up of 13 amino acids. J gave up 7 bases and V 3 bases, and 2 bases lay outside the gene matches. CDR3 sequence reads: CASSFRDRGGYTF. The DNA for the CDR3 is TGTGCCAGCAGTTTTCGGGACAGGGGTGGCTACACCTTC.